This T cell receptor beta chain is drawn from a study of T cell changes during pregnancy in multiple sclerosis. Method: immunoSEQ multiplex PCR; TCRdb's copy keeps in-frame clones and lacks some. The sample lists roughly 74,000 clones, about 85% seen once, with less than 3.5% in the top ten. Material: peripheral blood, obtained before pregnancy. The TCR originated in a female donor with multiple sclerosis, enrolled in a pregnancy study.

The CDR3: CASRRDFPTDTQYF. In DNA, the CDR3 is TGCGCCAGCAGGCGGGACTTCCCCACAGATACGCAGTATTTT. The chain uses TRBV5-1 and TRBJ2-3, with D perhaps matching TRBD2 (6 bases). Germline V CDR1 and CDR2: SGHRS, YFSETQ. This CDR3 is built from 14 residues. Trimming removed 5 bases at V and 2 bases at J, with 12 bases between.